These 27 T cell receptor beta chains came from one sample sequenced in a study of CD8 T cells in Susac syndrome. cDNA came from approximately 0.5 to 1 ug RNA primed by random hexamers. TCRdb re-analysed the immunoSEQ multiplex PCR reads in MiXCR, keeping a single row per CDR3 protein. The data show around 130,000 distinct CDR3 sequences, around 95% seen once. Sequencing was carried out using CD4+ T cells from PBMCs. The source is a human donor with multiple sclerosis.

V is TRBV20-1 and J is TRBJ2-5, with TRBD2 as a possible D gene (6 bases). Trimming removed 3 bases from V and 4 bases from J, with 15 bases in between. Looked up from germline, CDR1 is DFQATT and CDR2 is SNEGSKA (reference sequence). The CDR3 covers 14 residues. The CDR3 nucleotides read TGCAGTGCTAGTGTCGGGAGCCAGTCAGAGACCCAGTACTTC. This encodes CSASVGSQSETQYF.

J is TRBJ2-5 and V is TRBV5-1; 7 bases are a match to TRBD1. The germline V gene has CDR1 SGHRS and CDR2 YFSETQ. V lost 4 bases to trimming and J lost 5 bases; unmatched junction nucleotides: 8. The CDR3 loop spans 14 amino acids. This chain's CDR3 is CASSRQGRGETQYF. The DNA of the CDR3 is TGCGCCAGCAGCCGACAGGGTCGAGGGGAGACCCAGTACTTC.

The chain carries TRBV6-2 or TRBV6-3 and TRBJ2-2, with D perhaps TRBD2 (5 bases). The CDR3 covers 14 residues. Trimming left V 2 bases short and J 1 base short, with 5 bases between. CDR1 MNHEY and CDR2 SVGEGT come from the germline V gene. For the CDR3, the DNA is TGTGCCAGCAGTTACCGGGGGAACACCGGGGAGCTGTTTTTT. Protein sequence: CASSYRGNTGELFF.

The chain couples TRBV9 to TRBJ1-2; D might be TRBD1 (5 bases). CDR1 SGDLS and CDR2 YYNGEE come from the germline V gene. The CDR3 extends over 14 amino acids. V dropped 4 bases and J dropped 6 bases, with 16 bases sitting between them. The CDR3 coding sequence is TGTGCCAGCAGCCCCCTTACCGGGGCGGATGGCTACACCTTC. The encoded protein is CASSPLTGADGYTF.

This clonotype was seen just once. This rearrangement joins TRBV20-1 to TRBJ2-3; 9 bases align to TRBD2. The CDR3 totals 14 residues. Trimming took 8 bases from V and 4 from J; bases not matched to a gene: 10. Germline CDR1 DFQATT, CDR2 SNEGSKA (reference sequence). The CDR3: CSSTPSGRSDTQYF. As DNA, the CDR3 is TGCAGTTCCACCCCCAGCGGGAGGTCAGATACGCAGTATTTT.

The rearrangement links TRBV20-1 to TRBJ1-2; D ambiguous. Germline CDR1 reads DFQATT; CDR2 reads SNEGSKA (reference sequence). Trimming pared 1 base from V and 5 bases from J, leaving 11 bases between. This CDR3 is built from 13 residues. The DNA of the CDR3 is TGCAGTGCTAGAGGTCCCCAGAGGTATGGCTACACCTTC. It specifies CSARGPQRYGYTF.

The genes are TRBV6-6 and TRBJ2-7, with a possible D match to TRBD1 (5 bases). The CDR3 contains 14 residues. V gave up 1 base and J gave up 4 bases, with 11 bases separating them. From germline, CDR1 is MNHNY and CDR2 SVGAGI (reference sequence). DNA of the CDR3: TGTGCCAGCAGTTACTGGCAGGGCTCATACGAGCAGTACTTC. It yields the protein CASSYWQGSYEQYF.

The CDR3 protein is CSALTRPYEQYF. DNA for the CDR3: TGCAGTGCTTTGACTCGACCCTACGAGCAGTACTTC. V usage is TRBV20-1 and J usage is TRBJ2-7; D gene unclear. This CDR3 spans 12 amino acids. Germline-derived CDR1 and CDR2 are DFQATT and SNEGSKA (reference sequence). Trimming cost V 5 bases and J 2 bases, with 10 bases left between them.

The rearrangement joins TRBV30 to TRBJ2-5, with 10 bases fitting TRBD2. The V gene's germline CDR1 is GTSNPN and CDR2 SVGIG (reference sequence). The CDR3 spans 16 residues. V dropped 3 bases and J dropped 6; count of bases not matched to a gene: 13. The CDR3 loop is CAWSLPGLAGVKTQYF. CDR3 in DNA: TGTGCCTGGAGCCTTCCGGGGCTAGCGGGGGTTAAGACCCAGTACTTC.

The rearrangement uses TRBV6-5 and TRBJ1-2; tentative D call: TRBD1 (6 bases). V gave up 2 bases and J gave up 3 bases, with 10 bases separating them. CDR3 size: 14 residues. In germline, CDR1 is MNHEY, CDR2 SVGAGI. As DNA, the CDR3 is TGTGCCAGCAGTTACGCGGACAGCCACTATGGCTACACCTTC. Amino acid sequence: CASSYADSHYGYTF.

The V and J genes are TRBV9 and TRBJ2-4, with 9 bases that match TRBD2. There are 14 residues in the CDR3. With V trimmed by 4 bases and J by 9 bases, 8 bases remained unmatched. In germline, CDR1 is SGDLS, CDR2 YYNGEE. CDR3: CASSTVAGEGIQYF. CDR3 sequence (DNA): TGTGCCAGCAGCACCGTAGCGGGAGAAGGCATTCAGTACTTC.

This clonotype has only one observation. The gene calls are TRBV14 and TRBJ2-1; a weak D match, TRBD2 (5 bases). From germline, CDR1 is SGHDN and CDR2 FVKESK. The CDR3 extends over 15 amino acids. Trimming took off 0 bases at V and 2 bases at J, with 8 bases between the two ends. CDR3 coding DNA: TGTGCCAGCAGCCAAGATGGACTCCCCTACAATGAGCAGTTCTTC. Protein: CASSQDGLPYNEQFF. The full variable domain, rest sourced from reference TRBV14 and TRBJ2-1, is EAGVTQFPSHSVIEKGQTVTLRCDPISGHDNLYWYRRVMGKEIKFLLHFVKESKQDESGMPNNRFLAERTGGTYSTLKVQPAELEDSGVYFCASSQDGLPYNEQFFGPGTRLTVL.

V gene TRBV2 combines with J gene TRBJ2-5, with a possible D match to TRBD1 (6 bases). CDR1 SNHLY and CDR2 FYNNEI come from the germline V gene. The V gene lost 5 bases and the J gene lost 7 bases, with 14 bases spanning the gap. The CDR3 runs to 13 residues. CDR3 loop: CASSQGTRGTQYF. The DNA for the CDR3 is TGTGCCAGCAGTCAGGGTACCAGGGGGACCCAGTACTTC. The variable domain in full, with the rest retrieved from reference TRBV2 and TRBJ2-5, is EPEVTQTPSHQVTQMGQEVILRCVPISNHLYFYWYRQILGQKVEFLVSFYNNEISEKSEIFDDQFSVERPDGSNFTLKIRSTKLEDSAMYFCASSQGTRGTQYFGPGTRLLVL.

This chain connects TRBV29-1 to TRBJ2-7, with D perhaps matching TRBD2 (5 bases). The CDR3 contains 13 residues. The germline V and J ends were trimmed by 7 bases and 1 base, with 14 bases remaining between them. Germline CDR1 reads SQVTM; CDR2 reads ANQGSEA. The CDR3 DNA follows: TGCAGCGGCCAATGGAGAGGGTCCTACGAGCAGTACTTC. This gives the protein CSGQWRGSYEQYF.

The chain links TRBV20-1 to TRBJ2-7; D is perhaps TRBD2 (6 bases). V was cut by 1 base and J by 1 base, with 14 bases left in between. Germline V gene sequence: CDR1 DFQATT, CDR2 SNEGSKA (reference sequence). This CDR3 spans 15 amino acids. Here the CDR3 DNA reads TGCAGTGCTAGAGCCTTTAGCGGTTCTTCCTACGAGCAGTACTTC. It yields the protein CSARAFSGSSYEQYF.

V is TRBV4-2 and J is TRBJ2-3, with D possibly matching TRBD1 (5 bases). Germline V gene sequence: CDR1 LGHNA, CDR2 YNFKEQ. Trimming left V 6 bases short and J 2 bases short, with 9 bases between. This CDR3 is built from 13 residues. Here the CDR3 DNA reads TGTGCCAGCAGAGGACAAAACACAGATACGCAGTATTTT. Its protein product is CASRGQNTDTQYF.

This CDR3 reads CAWNVRGGPLDTQYF. Here the CDR3 DNA reads TGTGCCTGGAATGTGCGGGGGGGCCCTCTAGATACGCAGTATTTT. The chain links TRBV30 to TRBJ2-3; 9 nucleotides match TRBD2. This CDR3 has 15 amino acids. Per germline, CDR1 GTSNPN and CDR2 SVGIG (reference sequence). The junction had 10 bases not matched to a gene; V was cut back by 4 bases and J by 5 bases.

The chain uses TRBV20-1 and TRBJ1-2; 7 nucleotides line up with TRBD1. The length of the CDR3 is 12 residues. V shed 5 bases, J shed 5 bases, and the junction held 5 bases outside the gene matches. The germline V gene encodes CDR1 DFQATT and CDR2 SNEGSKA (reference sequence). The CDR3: CSAQRTGYGYTF. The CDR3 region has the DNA TGCAGTGCTCAAAGGACAGGTTATGGCTACACCTTC.

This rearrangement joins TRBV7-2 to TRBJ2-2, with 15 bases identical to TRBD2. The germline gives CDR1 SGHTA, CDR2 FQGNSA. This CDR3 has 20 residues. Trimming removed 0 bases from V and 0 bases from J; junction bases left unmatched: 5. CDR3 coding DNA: TGTGCCAGCAGCTTAGCGGCGGGACTAGCGGGGGGCCCGAACACCGGGGAGCTGTTTTTT. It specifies CASSLAAGLAGGPNTGELFF.

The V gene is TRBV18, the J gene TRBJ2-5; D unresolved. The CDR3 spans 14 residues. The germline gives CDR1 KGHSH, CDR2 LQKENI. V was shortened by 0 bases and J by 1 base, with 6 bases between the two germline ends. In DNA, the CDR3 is TGTGCCAGCTCACCACCAGGCCTCCAAGAGACCCAGTACTTC. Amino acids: CASSPPGLQETQYF. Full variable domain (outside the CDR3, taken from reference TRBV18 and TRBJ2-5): NAGVMQNPRHLVRRRGQEARLRCSPMKGHSHVYWYRQLPEEGLKFMVYLQKENIIDESGMPKERFSAEFPKEGPSILRIQQVVRGDSAAYFCASSPPGLQETQYFGPGTRLLVL.

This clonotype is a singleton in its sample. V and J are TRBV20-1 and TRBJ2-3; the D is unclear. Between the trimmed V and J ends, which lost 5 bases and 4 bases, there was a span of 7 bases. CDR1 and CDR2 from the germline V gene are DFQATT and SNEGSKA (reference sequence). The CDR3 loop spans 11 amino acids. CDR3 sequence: CSAEYSDTQYF. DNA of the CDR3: TGCAGTGCTGAGTACTCAGATACGCAGTATTTT.

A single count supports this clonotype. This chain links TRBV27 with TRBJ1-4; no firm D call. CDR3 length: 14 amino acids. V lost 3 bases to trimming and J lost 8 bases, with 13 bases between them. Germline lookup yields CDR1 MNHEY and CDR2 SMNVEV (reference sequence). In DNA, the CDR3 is TGTGCCAGCAGTTTGAGGGAGGTAGGAGAAAAACTGTTTTTT. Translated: CASSLREVGEKLFF.

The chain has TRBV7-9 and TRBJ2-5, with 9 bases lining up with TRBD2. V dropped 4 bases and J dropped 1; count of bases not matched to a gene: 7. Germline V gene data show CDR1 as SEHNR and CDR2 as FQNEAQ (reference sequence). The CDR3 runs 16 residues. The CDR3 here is CASSSGTSTTQETQYF. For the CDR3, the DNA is TGTGCCAGCAGCTCCGGGACTAGCACGACCCAAGAGACCCAGTACTTC.

CDR3 sequence: CSAFRDSSYNEQFF. The CDR3 DNA follows: TGCAGTGCTTTCCGGGACAGTTCCTACAATGAGCAGTTCTTC. The J gene is TRBJ2-1, the V gene TRBV20-1; 7 bases are shared with TRBD1. Germline trimming cut 5 bases from V and 1 base from J; bases unmatched to any gene: 5. The CDR3 has 14 amino acids. Germline V lookup: CDR1 DFQATT, CDR2 SNEGSKA (reference sequence).

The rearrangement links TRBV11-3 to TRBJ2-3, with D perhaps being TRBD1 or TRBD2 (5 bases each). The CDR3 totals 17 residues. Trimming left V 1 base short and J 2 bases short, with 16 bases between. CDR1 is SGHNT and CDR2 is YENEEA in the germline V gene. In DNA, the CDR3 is TGTGCCAGCAGCTTAGGGACCGGGACCTCCAACACAGATACGCAGTATTTT. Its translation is CASSLGTGTSNTDTQYF.

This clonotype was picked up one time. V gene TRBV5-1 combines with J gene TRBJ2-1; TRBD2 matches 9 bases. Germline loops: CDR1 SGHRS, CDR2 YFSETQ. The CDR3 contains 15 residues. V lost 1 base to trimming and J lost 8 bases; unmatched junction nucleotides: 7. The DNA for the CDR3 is TGCGCCAGCAGCTTGCCTAGCGGGGCCGGGGATGAGCAGTTCTTC. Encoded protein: CASSLPSGAGDEQFF.

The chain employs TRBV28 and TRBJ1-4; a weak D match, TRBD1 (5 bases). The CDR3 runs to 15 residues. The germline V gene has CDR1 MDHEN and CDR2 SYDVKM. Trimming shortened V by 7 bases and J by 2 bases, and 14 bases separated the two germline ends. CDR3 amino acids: CASKPGGGTNEKLFF. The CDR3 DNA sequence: TGTGCCAGCAAGCCCGGTGGGGGTACTAATGAAAAACTGTTTTTT.